The 7 T cell receptor beta chains below were found in one sample sequenced in a study of OX40 agonist ivuxolimab in advanced cancers. TCRdb keeps only in-frame clones here, not all; method: immunoSEQ multiplex PCR. This table has some 16,000 clones, 80% to 90% appearing once. Sequences were derived from CD4+ or CD8+ T cells sorted from blood, sampled in a trial of the OX40 agonist ivuxolimab. The receptors stem from an adult with an advanced solid tumor such as melanoma, head and neck, liver or kidney cancer.

The chain has TRBV19 and TRBJ2-7; D gene ambiguous. Trimming shortened V by 2 bases and J by 4 bases, and 12 bases separated the two germline ends. From germline, CDR1 is LNHDA and CDR2 SQIVND (reference sequence). CDR3 length equals 14 residues. CDR3 sequence reads: CASSIREEGYEQYF. DNA of the CDR3: TGTGCCAGTAGTATAAGGGAAGAAGGATACGAGCAGTACTTC.

The CDR3 sequence is CASSLVYNEQFF. CDR3 coding DNA: TGTGCCAGCAGCTTAGTCTACAATGAGCAGTTCTTC. The rearrangement joins TRBV7-9 to TRBJ2-1, with unresolved D. V shed 1 base and J shed 3 bases, with 1 base lying between them. Germline V CDR1 and CDR2: SEHNR, FQNEAQ (reference sequence). The CDR3 loop spans 12 amino acids.

CDR3 coding DNA: TGCGCCAGCAGCCACGGGGGGACAGGGGAAAAAGAAAAACTGTTTTTT. It codes for CASSHGGTGEKEKLFF. The chain is built from TRBV4-1 and TRBJ1-4, with 10 bases identical to TRBD1. Germline CDR1 is MGHRA and CDR2 is YSYEKL. V trimming: 3 bases; J trimming: 8 bases; junction bases outside the gene matches: 9. The CDR3 runs 16 residues.

The chain couples TRBV27 to TRBJ1-5, with unresolved D. Trimming removed 6 bases from V and 0 bases from J, with 9 bases in between. Per germline, CDR1 MNHEY and CDR2 SMNVEV (reference sequence). This CDR3 is 14 amino acids long. The CDR3 bases are TGTGCCAGCAGCAGGTCTTATAGCAATCAGCCCCAGCATTTT. Amino acids: CASSRSYSNQPQHF.

This clone has only a few counts. The V gene is TRBV29-1, the J gene TRBJ2-1, with 7 bases aligning to TRBD1. The germline CDR1 and CDR2 sequences are SQVTM and ANQGSEA. This CDR3 has 14 residues. J was trimmed by 0 bases and V by 3 bases; bases with no gene match: 2. CDR3 in DNA: TGCAGCGTTGAGAGGGACAGCTCCTACAATGAGCAGTTCTTC. Translating gives CSVERDSSYNEQFF.

This rearrangement joins TRBV28 to TRBJ1-1; TRBD1 agrees at 8 bases. The junction had 12 bases not matched to a gene; V was cut back by 8 bases and J by 4 bases. The CDR3 has 15 amino acids. Germline values: CDR1 MDHEN, CDR2 SYDVKM. CDR3 nucleotide sequence: TGTGCCAGCTACCCGACAGGGGACGAGGGCACTGAAGCTTTCTTT. Its protein product is CASYPTGDEGTEAFF.

The chain employs TRBV29-1 and TRBJ1-5; D remains unclear. The V gene lost 6 bases and the J gene lost 0 bases, with 12 bases spanning the gap. CDR1 is SQVTM and CDR2 is ANQGSEA in the germline V gene. The CDR3 extends over 14 amino acids. CDR3 residues: CSVLTENSNQPQHF. CDR3 coding DNA: TGCAGCGTCCTAACAGAGAATAGCAATCAGCCCCAGCATTTT.